A single sample is the source of the 26 T cell receptor beta chains below, sequenced in a study of blood T cells in healthy people across ages. Next came a second PCR, run for about 6 to 12 cycles, which used a sample-barcoded 5' primer along with a J-beta primer mix. TCRdb analysed the 5' RACE reads with MiXCR anew, one entry per CDR3 protein. Seen here are some 900,000 distinct CDR3 sequences, around 30% observed once, and the top ten hold 17%. The sequenced material came from blood. The receptors were gathered from a woman of 80 years or more in good health.

This clonotype was counted a few times. One junction end disagrees with the germline gene, perhaps due to a read error. J is TRBJ1-6 and V is TRBV6-5; D unclear. CDR3 length: 15 amino acids. Looked up from germline, CDR1 is MNHEY and CDR2 is SVGAGI. In nucleotides, the CDR3 is TGTGCCAGCAGCTCCGGGTCCCCCTATAATTCACCCCCCCACTTT. Amino acid sequence: CASSSGSPYNSPPHF.

At least ten counts were recorded for this clonotype. The chain is built from TRBV7-2 and TRBJ2-7; TRBD2 aligns across 8 bases. Germline CDR1 SGHTA, CDR2 FQGNSA. After removal of 1 base from V and 10 bases from J, the junction contained 12 bases not matched to a gene. The CDR3 is made up of 15 amino acids. CDR3 in amino acids: CASSLGPDGGAVQYF. In DNA, the CDR3 is TGTGCCAGCAGCTTAGGTCCGGACGGGGGGGCCGTACAGTACTTC.

This clonotype was observed a handful of times. The chain employs TRBV20-1 and TRBJ2-3, with 14 bases that match TRBD2. CDR1 and CDR2 from the germline V gene are DFQATT and SNEGSKA (reference sequence). Trimming took 6 bases from V and 0 from J; bases not matched to a gene: 8. The CDR3 is 17 residues long. CDR3 nucleotides: TGCAGTGCAAAGGGACTAGCGGGGGCCTCTAGCACAGATACGCAGTATTTT. This codes for CSAKGLAGASSTDTQYF.

This chain uses TRBV28 with TRBJ2-5; D is perhaps TRBD2 (6 bases). Germline CDR1 reads MDHEN; CDR2 reads SYDVKM. Between the trimmed V and J ends, which lost 6 bases and 5 bases, there was a span of 16 bases. The CDR3 loop spans 14 amino acids. The CDR3 reads CASRLGEVWETQYF. The CDR3 nucleotides are TGTGCCAGCAGGTTAGGGGAGGTCTGGGAGACCCAGTACTTC. Variable domain in full (rest from reference TRBV28 and TRBJ2-5): DVKVTQSSRYLVKRTGEKVFLECVQDMDHENMFWYRQDPGLGLRLIYFSYDVKMKEKGDIPEGYSVSREKKERFSLILESASTNQTSMYLCASRLGEVWETQYFGPGTRLLVL.

In the case of this clonotype: Being one base from a much bigger clone, this may be a read error. The conserved closing phenylalanine or tryptophan is absent in this CDR3, likely reflecting a read error. This rearrangement joins TRBV7-2 to TRBJ1-2; D unclear. CDR1 is SGHTA, CDR2 FQGNSA, per germline. This CDR3 contains 15 residues. The V and J ends lost 4 bases and 4 bases respectively, with 16 bases between them. CDR3 bases: TGTGCCAGCAGCTCGAGGAACCCAGCCCTCTATGGCTACACCGTC. This translates into CASSSRNPALYGYTV.

There are many counts of this clonotype. The chain combines TRBV11-2 with TRBJ2-3, with 10 bases matching TRBD2. V lost 1 base, J lost 2 bases, and 12 bases stayed unmatched. The V gene's germline CDR1 is SGHAT and CDR2 FQNNGV. This CDR3 spans 19 amino acids. This CDR3 is CASSLALAGPNTYTDTQYF. The CDR3 coding sequence is TGTGCCAGCAGCTTAGCACTAGCGGGGCCCAATACATACACAGATACGCAGTATTTT.

Comments on this clonotype: A single base separates this from a much larger clone, so it may be a read error. The chain combines TRBV18 with TRBJ2-7, with D tentatively TRBD1 (6 bases). The CDR3 extends over 15 amino acids. From germline, CDR1 is KGHSH and CDR2 LQKENI. Trimming cost V 1 base and J 7 bases, with 17 bases left between them. CDR3 in DNA: TGTGCCAGCTCACCACGTAGGGGGTCTGGCGATGAGCAGTACTTC. Protein sequence: CASSPRRGSGDEQYF.

This clonotype was counted many times. The rearrangement joins TRBV29-1 to TRBJ1-1, with 7 bases identical to TRBD1. The CDR3 is made up of 15 amino acids. Germline values: CDR1 SQVTM, CDR2 ANQGSEA. V was clipped by 2 bases and J by 0 bases; unmatched bases: 6. The CDR3 loop reads CSVEKSGGLNTEAFF. In DNA, the CDR3 is TGCAGCGTTGAAAAGTCAGGGGGTTTGAACACTGAAGCTTTCTTT. The full variable domain, in which reference TRBV29-1 and TRBJ1-1 provide the parts outside the CDR3, is SAVISQKPSRDICQRGTSLTIQCQVDSQVTMMFWYRQQPGQSLTLIATANQGSEATYESGFVIDKFPISRPNLTFSTLTVSNMSPEDSSIYLCSVEKSGGLNTEAFFGQGTRLTVV.

The chain has TRBV19 and TRBJ2-4, with TRBD1 matching over 8 bases. CDR3 size: 13 residues. Unmatched junction bases numbered 8, after V lost 8 bases and J lost 8 bases. Per the germline V gene, CDR1 is LNHDA and CDR2 is SQIVND (reference sequence). CDR3 residues: CASVAGGRDIQYF. The CDR3 nucleotides are TGTGCCAGTGTCGCAGGGGGCAGGGACATTCAGTACTTC.

This clonotype occurred many times. The rearrangement uses TRBV7-2 and TRBJ2-3; 9 bases are a match to TRBD2. The germline V gene encodes CDR1 SGHTA and CDR2 FQGNSA. After removal of 0 bases from V and 0 bases from J, the junction contained 7 bases not matched to a gene. CDR3 length: 18 residues. The CDR3 reads CASSLAASGITSTDTQYF. In DNA, the CDR3 is TGTGCCAGCAGCTTAGCGGCTAGCGGGATAACTAGCACAGATACGCAGTATTTT.

This clonotype was found many times. The rearrangement uses TRBV20-1 and TRBJ2-3; D remains ambiguous. The V end lost 4 bases, the J end lost 3 bases, and 8 bases lay between the germline ends. Germline V CDR1 and CDR2: DFQATT, SNEGSKA (reference sequence). This CDR3 comprises 12 residues. The CDR3 reads CSATQKTDTQYF. The CDR3 nucleotides read TGCAGTGCTACACAGAAGACAGATACGCAGTATTTT.

J is TRBJ1-2 and V is TRBV28, with D maybe TRBD1 (6 bases). Trimming took 5 bases from V and 4 from J, leaving 17 bases between them. The CDR3 is 15 residues long. The germline CDR1 and CDR2 sequences are MDHEN and SYDVKM. In DNA, the CDR3 is TGTGCCAGCAGTAACCCCCAGGGGACGGCCTATGGCTACACCTTC. Its translation is CASSNPQGTAYGYTF.

This clonotype was detected many times. The chain carries TRBV7-2 and TRBJ2-3; tentatively, D is TRBD2 (6 bases). V was shortened by 0 bases and J by 2 bases, with 9 bases between the two germline ends. The CDR3 has 15 residues. Germline lookup yields CDR1 SGHTA and CDR2 FQGNSA. This CDR3 is CASSLASGPTDTQYF. DNA for the CDR3: TGTGCCAGCAGCTTAGCTAGCGGTCCCACAGATACGCAGTATTTT.

This clonotype has a single count. This may be a read error, as it is one base from a much larger clone. The CDR3: CASSLPRAAPNEQFF. The CDR3 nucleotides read TGCGCCAGCAGCTTGCCGAGGGCGGCCCCCAATGAGCAGTTCTTC. This rearrangement joins TRBV5-1 to TRBJ2-1; TRBD2 is a possible D gene (5 bases). This CDR3 is built from 15 residues. V dropped 1 base and J dropped 6 bases, with 14 bases sitting between them. Germline CDR1 is SGHRS and CDR2 is YFSETQ.

This clonotype turned up a few times. The CDR3 sequence is CASSRGQGSGRNQPQHF. CDR3 DNA sequence: TGTGCCAGCTCCCGCGGACAGGGCTCGGGGCGAAATCAGCCCCAGCATTTT. The chain links TRBV12-3 or TRBV12-4 to TRBJ1-5, with TRBD1 identical over 8 bases. This CDR3 spans 17 amino acids. V lost 8 bases and J lost 4; bases outside the gene matches: 16.

The J gene is TRBJ2-3, the V gene TRBV19; unclear D gene. CDR1 LNHDA and CDR2 SQIVND come from the germline V gene (reference sequence). The CDR3 covers 15 residues. The V and J ends lost 5 bases and 0 bases respectively, with 12 bases between them. The CDR3 DNA sequence: TGTGCCAGTAGTTATCGGGCAACTAGCACAGATACGCAGTATTTT. Its translation is CASSYRATSTDTQYF.

A few counts support this clonotype. This chain connects TRBV18 to TRBJ1-6, with 10 nucleotides matching TRBD1. The CDR3 extends over 15 amino acids. Unmatched junction bases numbered 2, after V lost 3 bases and J lost 6 bases. Germline CDR1 is KGHSH and CDR2 is LQKENI. Here the CDR3 reads CASSPGQGINSPLHF. As DNA, the CDR3 is TGTGCCAGCTCACCGGGACAGGGGATTAATTCACCCCTCCACTTT.

This clonotype was recorded at least ten times. The chain uses TRBV7-2 and TRBJ2-2; 10 positions agree with TRBD2. Germline V gives CDR1 SGHTA, CDR2 FQGNSA. The junction had 8 bases not matched to a gene; V was cut back by 1 base and J by 6 bases. This CDR3 comprises 17 residues. The chain's CDR3 is CASSLVAGGMEAGELFF. The CDR3 DNA sequence: TGTGCCAGCAGCTTAGTAGCGGGGGGCATGGAGGCCGGGGAGCTGTTTTTT.

This clonotype was seen many times. The J gene is TRBJ2-7, the V gene TRBV6-5, with D maybe TRBD2 (5 bases). Per germline, CDR1 MNHEY and CDR2 SVGAGI. This CDR3 is built from 14 residues. Trimming stripped 2 bases from V and 0 bases from J, with 8 bases between. The CDR3 sequence is CASSYQEGSYEQYF. CDR3 coding DNA: TGTGCCAGCAGTTACCAAGAGGGCTCCTACGAGCAGTACTTC.

This sequence joins TRBV11-3 and TRBJ2-1; the D gene is possibly TRBD2 (6 bases). This CDR3 contains 13 residues. Germline assignment: CDR1 SGHNT and CDR2 YENEEA. The V end lost 8 bases, the J end lost 7 bases, and 15 bases lay between the germline ends. The CDR3 reads CASRVAGWNEQFF. CDR3 nucleotides: TGTGCCAGCCGGGTGGCGGGGTGGAATGAGCAGTTCTTC. The entire variable domain, with the rest obtained from reference TRBV11-3 and TRBJ2-1, is as follows: EAGVVQSPRYKIIEKKQPVAFWCNPISGHNTLYWYLQNLGQGPELLIRYENEEAVDDSQLPKDRFSAERLKGVDSTLKIQPAELGDSAVYLCASRVAGWNEQFFGPGTRLTVL.

This clonotype was observed a few times. This chain connects TRBV12-3 or TRBV12-4 to TRBJ2-3, with D possibly matching TRBD1 (6 bases). V was pared by 6 bases and J by 3 bases, with 19 bases between. The CDR3 is 16 amino acids. CDR3 residues: CASSQPTGIRTDTQYF. CDR3 coding DNA: TGTGCCAGCAGCCAACCCACAGGGATTCGGACAGATACGCAGTATTTT.

This clonotype was counted a single time. A single base separates this from a much larger clone, so it may be a read error. V is TRBV7-2 and J is TRBJ2-1; TRBD2 matches at 12 bases. TRBJ2-7 matches the DNA end more closely, so the J call is doubtful. Germline values: CDR1 SGHTA, CDR2 FQGNSA. The CDR3 is made up of 16 amino acids. The CDR3: CASRPSGGGSYNEQYF. The CDR3 DNA reads TGTGCCAGCAGGCCTAGCGGGGGGGGATCCTACAATGAGCAGTACTTC.

The chain uses TRBV7-2 and TRBJ1-5; TRBD1 might be the D (6 bases). V was trimmed by 5 bases and J by 6 bases, leaving 11 bases between them. Per the germline V gene, CDR1 is SGHTA and CDR2 is FQGNSA. This CDR3 spans 13 amino acids. The CDR3 loop is CASSTQGSQPQHF. The DNA of the CDR3 is TGTGCCAGCAGCACTCAGGGGTCTCAGCCCCAGCATTTT.

In its sample, this clonotype was seen many times. The V and J genes are TRBV7-2 and TRBJ2-1; 8 bases are a match to TRBD2. The germline V gene has CDR1 SGHTA and CDR2 FQGNSA. The CDR3 spans 16 residues. The J segment lost 5 bases and the V segment lost 5 bases, leaving 11 bases of the junction unmatched. Here the CDR3 DNA reads TGTGCCAGCAGCAAAAACTCGGGGGGGCCGAACAATGAGCAGTTCTTC. Translated: CASSKNSGGPNNEQFF.

The CDR3 DNA reads as TGCAGTGCTAGAGGTTCCGGGACGAATAATTCACCCCTCCACTTT. Translated, it gives CSARGSGTNNSPLHF. V is TRBV20-1 and J is TRBJ1-6; D might be TRBD1 (5 bases). The CDR3 totals 15 residues. Trimming removed 1 base from V and 5 bases from J, with 12 bases in between. CDR1 and CDR2 (germline): DFQATT, SNEGSKA (reference sequence).

This clonotype was seen ten or more times. V usage is TRBV7-2 and J usage is TRBJ2-3, with 7 bases that match TRBD1. CDR3 size: 17 residues. Germline CDR1 and CDR2: SGHTA and FQGNSA. Germline trimming cut 5 bases from V and 5 bases from J; bases unmatched to any gene: 16. For the CDR3, the DNA is TGTGCCAGCAGCCCGAGGGACAGTCCAACGCAGGGAGATACGCAGTATTTT. Its protein product is CASSPRDSPTQGDTQYF.